This T cell receptor beta chain is from a study of blood T cell repertoires in COVID-19 (dated by TCRdb to 2020 to 2022). Regarding the complete study: The collaborator samples originated in the United States, Italy and Spain and spanned the acute and convalescent phases of COVID-19. The repertoires were released in a freely available public database intended as a resource for research on the immune response to SARS-CoV-2. Where available, HLA class I and class II types were obtained from metadata supplied by the sample provider rather than from assay-based typing. Nearly every sample came with metadata listing a de-identified subject ID, COVID-19 status, age in years and sex. Samples were obtained from the ongoing ImmuneRACE study (first 160 participants) and from 1,254 subjects provided by 6 global collaborators. The material from the prospective study consisted of cDNA or gDNA derived from T cells, B-cell-depleted T cells, or PBMCs. Deeply sampled blood TCRbeta repertoires from subjects exposed to, actively infected with, or recovered from COVID-19 were included in the dataset. Overall study outcomes, separate from this receptor: How much clinical and demographic metadata was included differed by source and by participant, and the metadata was provided uncurated.

Details on this clone: Its antigen remains undetermined. No per-base quality is available; no much larger clone lies one base away.

In the prospective study, participants were about 18 to 90 years old, resided in fewer than 25 geographic areas of the United States, and were enrolled through a virtual design. Cohort assignment in the prospective study relied on participant-reported clinical history from a screening survey and a study questionnaire. A participant counted as exposed if, within 2 weeks of entering the study, that participant had been in contact with someone who had a PCR-confirmed or clinician-diagnosed COVID-19 case. Each participant in the prospective study had whole blood, serum and a nasopharyngeal or oropharyngeal swab collected by mobile phlebotomists. Participants in the prospective study had the option to provide additional blood draws and questionnaires over a roughly two-month period. Before DNA extraction, prospective study blood samples were shipped either frozen or at room temperature. TCRbeta CDR3 regions were amplified from genomic DNA using the immunoSEQ Assay, a bias-controlled multiplex PCR. Per the authors' processing: Within the assay, amplification of reference gene primers was used to estimate how many nucleated cells each sample contained. To quantify the absolute abundance of each unique TCRbeta CDR3 rearrangement, sequence reads were collapsed and filtered. For each sample, productive Simpson clonality was calculated by taking the square root of Simpson's diversity index across productive rearrangements. The clones in this table, taken by TCRdb from immuneACCESS, are in-frame only. Not every clone is retained; where verified, under half of the shortfall comes from an unresolved V gene, and the cause of the rest is unknown. The DNA gave D and trimming, while V, J and clone size come from that table. In this sample the table shows a few hundred thousand clones, about nine tenths of which occur a single time. The ten largest clones add up to approximately 0.93% of the sample.

At the junction V is shortened by 2 bases and J by 5 bases; bases outside the gene matches: 6. The CDR3 covers 15 residues, taking in both the cysteine and the phenylalanine. Only the CDR3 DNA stays, 45 bases, in frame from base 1. CDR1 and CDR2 are drawn from the germline V gene: SGHDT, YYEEEE. Source material: PBMCs or T cells enriched from blood (not recorded which). This receptor was identified in a woman aged 25 to 45 who had been exposed to COVID-19. The chain is encoded by TRBV5-6 joined to TRBJ1-4, with TRBD1 matching 7 junction bases. The base sequence is TGTGCCAGCAGCTTATCGGGACAGCCCAATGAAAAACTGTTTTTT. This gives the protein CASSLSGQPNEKLFF.